This passage covers 15 T cell receptor beta chains from one sample sequenced in a study of blood T cell repertoires in COVID-19. Assay used: immunoSEQ multiplex PCR; TCRdb lists only in-frame clones, some missing. The sample carries 350,000 to 400,000 clones, more than 75% recorded once. Sequences were obtained from PBMCs or T cells enriched from blood (not recorded which). The origin of the receptors is a woman aged 18 to 35 who had recovered from COVID-19.

The CDR3 DNA is TGTGCCATCAGTATAGCGGGCGCTATCGGGGAGACCCAGTACTTC. Residues: CAISIAGAIGETQYF. The genes are TRBV10-3 and TRBJ2-5; 7 bases agree with TRBD2. Germline V CDR1 and CDR2: ENHRY, SYGVKD. The length of the CDR3 is 15 residues. V lost 5 bases and J lost 5; bases outside the gene matches: 11.

This chain uses TRBV15 with TRBJ1-5, with D uncertain. The CDR3 contains 15 residues. Trimming left V 0 bases short and J 4 bases short, with 10 bases between. From germline, CDR1 is LNHNV and CDR2 YYDKDF (reference sequence). In DNA form, the CDR3 reads TGTGCCACCAGCAGAGATACCCTAGGTAATCAGCCCCAGCATTTT. This encodes CATSRDTLGNQPQHF.

This chain connects TRBV27 to TRBJ2-1, with TRBD2 identical over 9 bases. Trimming at V came to 6 bases and at J to 4 bases, leaving 1 base not matched to a gene. Germline CDR1 and CDR2: MNHEY and SMNVEV (reference sequence). There are 13 residues in the CDR3. CDR3 in amino acids: CASRAGGYNEQFF. In DNA, the CDR3 is TGTGCCAGCAGAGCGGGGGGATACAATGAGCAGTTCTTC.

The chain joins TRBV2 to TRBJ1-2; 7 bases agree with TRBD1. Looked up from germline, CDR1 is SNHLY and CDR2 is FYNNEI. This CDR3 has 16 residues. Trimming took 3 bases from V and 1 from J; bases not matched to a gene: 8. The CDR3 sequence is CASSDNMSGGNYGYTF. CDR3 bases: TGTGCCAGCAGTGACAATATGTCAGGGGGTAACTATGGCTACACCTTC.

The CDR3 is CASSLGRGRNTEAFF. Here the CDR3 DNA reads TGTGCCAGCAGCTTAGGTAGGGGGAGGAACACTGAAGCTTTCTTT. V usage is TRBV11-1 and J usage is TRBJ1-1, with D perhaps matching TRBD1 (6 bases). Germline assignment: CDR1 SGHAT and CDR2 FQDESV (reference sequence). Trimming took 1 base from V and 1 from J, leaving 10 bases between them. The CDR3 spans 15 residues.

The chain has TRBV29-1 and TRBJ2-7; TRBD1 might be the D (5 bases). V lost 6 bases and J 0 bases, leaving 9 bases between the germline ends. In germline, CDR1 is SQVTM, CDR2 ANQGSEA. The CDR3 spans 12 residues. This CDR3 reads CSVQAYSYEQYF. The CDR3 DNA follows: TGCAGCGTACAGGCTTACTCCTACGAGCAGTACTTC.

The chain links TRBV19 to TRBJ1-2, with no clear D. V was trimmed by 2 bases and J by 8 bases, leaving 12 bases between them. Germline CDR1 reads LNHDA; CDR2 reads SQIVND (reference sequence). CDR3 length: 13 amino acids. The CDR3 here is CASSIIGGEGYTF. The DNA for the CDR3 is TGTGCCAGTAGTATAATAGGAGGAGAAGGCTACACCTTC.

The gene calls are TRBV4-1 and TRBJ1-3; possibly TRBD1 for D (5 bases). CDR3 length: 17 amino acids. V was shortened by 0 bases and J by 0 bases, with 12 bases between the two germline ends. Germline loops: CDR1 MGHRA, CDR2 YSYEKL. The CDR3 is CASSQEGLTSSGNTIYF. The CDR3 DNA follows: TGCGCCAGCAGCCAAGAGGGACTTACGAGCTCTGGAAACACCATATATTTT.

The V and J genes are TRBV6-1 and TRBJ1-1; D gene ambiguous. V lost 3 bases and J 0 bases, leaving 5 bases between the germline ends. The V gene's germline CDR1 is MNHNS and CDR2 SASEGT. The CDR3 spans 13 residues. Here the CDR3 DNA reads TGTGCCAGCAGTGATAAAATGAACACTGAAGCTTTCTTT. Its protein product is CASSDKMNTEAFF.

The chain links TRBV5-1 to TRBJ2-2; D is unclear. The germline V gene has CDR1 SGHRS and CDR2 YFSETQ. The CDR3 covers 13 residues. Between the trimmed V and J ends, which lost 0 bases and 5 bases, there was a span of 5 bases. CDR3 sequence reads: CASSLGATGELFF. In DNA, the CDR3 is TGCGCCAGCAGCTTGGGAGCTACCGGGGAGCTGTTTTTT.

The chain is built from TRBV5-4 and TRBJ2-3; a possible D gene is TRBD2 (5 bases). CDR1 is SGHNT, CDR2 YYREEE, per germline (reference sequence). V lost 5 bases and J lost 0, with 13 bases in between. The CDR3 sequence is 15 residues long. The CDR3 loop is CASSLRTGSTDTQYF. The DNA for the CDR3 is TGTGCCAGCAGTTTGAGGACGGGGAGCACAGATACGCAGTATTTT.

The chain links TRBV9 to TRBJ2-1; 8 nucleotides match TRBD2. The ends lost 2 bases at V and 4 bases at J; junction bases unmatched: 8. Germline V gene sequence: CDR1 SGDLS, CDR2 YYNGEE. The CDR3 covers 16 residues. This CDR3 is CASSVLTGGPYNEQFF. CDR3 bases: TGTGCCAGCAGCGTGTTGACGGGGGGGCCATACAATGAGCAGTTCTTC. The full variable domain, completed using reference TRBV9 and TRBJ2-1, is DSGVTQTPKHLITATGQRVTLRCSPRSGDLSVYWYQQSLDQGLQFLIQYYNGEERAKGNILERFSAQQFPDLHSELNLSSLELGDSALYFCASSVLTGGPYNEQFFGPGTRLTVL.

The rearrangement uses TRBV11-2 and TRBJ1-1, with D maybe TRBD1 (6 bases). Germline V gene sequence: CDR1 SGHAT, CDR2 FQNNGV. The CDR3 is made up of 14 amino acids. Trimming pared 4 bases from V and 0 bases from J, leaving 9 bases between. Written as DNA, the CDR3 is TGTGCCAGCAGCTACAGGGTTATGAACACTGAAGCTTTCTTT. This encodes CASSYRVMNTEAFF.

The V and J genes are TRBV12-3 or TRBV12-4 and TRBJ1-1; possible D gene TRBD1, 6 bases. The CDR3 length is 13 residues. The V gene lost 5 bases and the J gene lost 5 bases, with 12 bases spanning the gap. As DNA, the CDR3 is TGTGCCAGCAGTCCAGGGGAAGGGACTGAAGCTTTCTTT. This encodes CASSPGEGTEAFF.

The chain links TRBV25-1 to TRBJ1-4; TRBD1 matches 9 bases. Germline V gene data show CDR1 as MGHDK and CDR2 as SYGVNS. The CDR3 consists of 16 residues. Unmatched junction bases numbered 11, after V lost 2 bases and J lost 10 bases. The CDR3 here is CASSEPGTGSYVKLFF. The CDR3 coding sequence is TGTGCCAGCAGTGAACCGGGGACAGGGAGTTACGTAAAACTGTTTTTT. Full variable domain (rest looked up from reference TRBV25-1 and TRBJ1-4): EADIYQTPRYLVIGTGKKITLECSQTMGHDKMYWYQQDPGMELHLIHYSYGVNSTEKGDLSSESTVSRIRTEHFPLTLESARPSHTSQYLCASSEPGTGSYVKLFFGSGTQLSVL.